This T cell receptor beta chain was identified during a study of blood T cells in healthy people across ages. Then a second PCR, running roughly 7 to 11 cycles, was carried out with a sample-barcoded 5' primer and a J-beta primer mix. Every individual sample yielded 2.5 million or more paired-end reads (each containing CDR3). TCRdb re-analysed the 5' RACE reads in MiXCR, keeping a single row per CDR3 protein. The sample lists 1.8 million or so distinct CDR3 sequences, roughly 43% occurring once. Germline V gene data show CDR1 as SGDLS and CDR2 as YYNGEE. The CDR3 contains 14 residues. J lost 8 bases, V lost 2 bases, and 4 bases had no gene match.

The rearrangement joins TRBV9 to TRBJ2-3, with TRBD2 identical over 11 bases. This clonotype originated in a human donor in good health. The specimen sequenced was blood. The CDR3 protein is CASSVTSGEGTQYF. CDR3 in DNA: TGTGCCAGCAGCGTGACTAGCGGGGAAGGTACGCAGTATTTT.